The 24 T cell receptor beta chains below come from one sample, sequenced in a study of OX40 agonist ivuxolimab in advanced cancers. TCRdb's table, derived via immunoSEQ multiplex PCR, lists solely in-frame clones and lacks some. Counted here are roughly 75,000 clones, about four fifths occurring once; the ten biggest clones make up roughly 0.76%. The sequenced sample was CD4+ or CD8+ T cells sorted from blood, obtained in a trial of the OX40 agonist ivuxolimab. The source of these receptors is an adult with an advanced solid tumor such as melanoma, head and neck, liver or kidney cancer.

The chain employs TRBV14 and TRBJ2-5; TRBD1 aligns across 8 bases. The junction had 6 bases not matched to a gene; V was cut back by 1 base and J by 5 bases. The CDR3 runs 15 residues. Germline CDR1 reads SGHDN; CDR2 reads FVKESK. CDR3: CASSQADRVRETQYF. The CDR3 coding sequence is TGTGCCAGCAGCCAAGCGGACAGGGTCCGGGAGACCCAGTACTTC.

This clone was picked up a small number of times. The chain combines TRBV9 with TRBJ1-2; D call uncertain. Trimming left V 3 bases short and J 8 bases short, with 11 bases between. This CDR3 has 12 amino acids. The V gene's germline CDR1 is SGDLS and CDR2 YYNGEE. The CDR3 DNA is TGTGCCAGCAGCGCCTCAAAGGCGGGCTACACCTTC. It is translated as CASSASKAGYTF.

The CDR3 DNA reads as TGTGCCAGCAGTCCCGAATTTTCGGGTCAGCCCCAGCATTTT. It yields the protein CASSPEFSGQPQHF. The V and J genes are TRBV6-5 and TRBJ1-5; D is undetermined. In germline, CDR1 is MNHEY, CDR2 SVGAGI. V lost 5 bases, J lost 6 bases, and 14 bases lay in between. This CDR3 is 14 amino acids long.

The V call is TRBV19, the J call TRBJ1-1, with D possibly matching TRBD1 (5 bases). Per the germline V gene, CDR1 is LNHDA and CDR2 is SQIVND (reference sequence). The CDR3 has 14 amino acids. With 7 bases removed from V and 4 bases from J, the gap between germline ends came to 16 bases. In DNA, the CDR3 is TGTGCCAGTAACCCGGGGCAGGGCGGCACTGAAGCTTTCTTT. Amino acid sequence: CASNPGQGGTEAFF.

V is TRBV5-8 and J is TRBJ2-1; D gene ambiguous. Germline loops: CDR1 SGHTS, CDR2 YDEGEE. The V end lost 4 bases, the J end lost 7 bases, and 18 bases lay between the germline ends. This CDR3 has 15 residues. The DNA of the CDR3 is TGTGCCAGCAGCCGTGCCGACTCCGAGTCGAATGAGCAGTTCTTC. Amino acids: CASSRADSESNEQFF.

The chain joins TRBV19 to TRBJ1-2; D remains ambiguous. V lost 6 bases and J 8 bases, leaving 13 bases between the germline ends. The CDR3 length is 12 residues. Germline CDR1 is LNHDA and CDR2 is SQIVND (reference sequence). The DNA of the CDR3 is TGTGCCAGTAGAGAGGAGCCTCGGGGCTACACCTTC. Translating gives CASREEPRGYTF.

J is TRBJ2-2 and V is TRBV27; 12 bases are shared with TRBD2. Germline V gene lookup returns CDR1 MNHEY and CDR2 SMNVEV (reference sequence). The CDR3 consists of 16 residues. The V segment lost 5 bases and the J segment 6 bases; nucleotides outside the gene matches: 7. CDR3 loop: CASSDLAGGFAGELFF. The CDR3 DNA sequence: TGTGCCAGCAGTGACCTAGCGGGGGGGTTCGCCGGGGAGCTGTTTTTT.

V is TRBV19 and J is TRBJ1-2; D unresolved. The CDR3 is 13 amino acids. In germline, CDR1 is LNHDA, CDR2 SQIVND (reference sequence). V lost 6 bases, J lost 2 bases, and 10 bases lay in between. DNA of the CDR3: TGTGCCAGTAGAGAAGGAGCCAACTATGGCTACACCTTC. Protein product: CASREGANYGYTF.

This clone has only one observation. The chain has TRBV7-9 and TRBJ1-2, with D tentatively TRBD1 (6 bases). The CDR3 is 13 residues long. CDR1 SEHNR and CDR2 FQNEAQ come from the germline V gene (reference sequence). V was pared by 3 bases and J by 7 bases, with 12 bases between. The CDR3 region is CASSLMGAFGYTF. CDR3 sequence (DNA): TGTGCCAGCAGCTTGATGGGGGCTTTTGGCTACACCTTC. The full variable domain, with the rest looked up from reference TRBV7-9 and TRBJ1-2, is DTGVSQNPRHKITKRGQNVTFRCDPISEHNRLYWYRQTLGQGPEFLTYFQNEAQLEKSRLLSDRFSAERPKGSFSTLEIQRTEQGDSAMYLCASSLMGAFGYTFGSGTRLTVV.

The chain recombines TRBV7-2 with TRBJ2-1; 10 nucleotides line up with TRBD2. Per the germline V gene, CDR1 is SGHTA and CDR2 is FQGNSA. The CDR3 runs to 16 residues. With V trimmed by 1 base and J by 4 bases, 4 bases remained unmatched. CDR3 nucleotides: TGTGCCAGCAGCTTAGTATCTAGCGGGGGTTACAATGAGCAGTTCTTC. It codes for CASSLVSSGGYNEQFF.

The J gene is TRBJ2-7, the V gene TRBV18; D possibly corresponds to TRBD2 (5 bases). The germline CDR1 and CDR2 sequences are KGHSH and LQKENI. Between the trimmed V and J ends, which lost 4 bases and 0 bases, there was a span of 10 bases. This CDR3 has 14 amino acids. CDR3 sequence (DNA): TGTGCCAGCTCACACTCCGGGGTCTCCTACGAGCAGTACTTC. Encoded protein: CASSHSGVSYEQYF.

This clone has more than one count but fewer than ten. V gene TRBV30 combines with J gene TRBJ2-7; the match to TRBD2 covers 9 bases. V shed 7 bases and J 6 bases; nucleotides not matched to a gene: 7. The CDR3 is 12 amino acids. Germline V gene lookup returns CDR1 GTSNPN and CDR2 SVGIG (reference sequence). CDR3 residues: CASTLSGGEQYF. As DNA, the CDR3 is TGTGCCTCAACCCTTAGCGGGGGCGAGCAGTACTTC.

The chain joins TRBV28 to TRBJ1-2; 7 bases align to TRBD1. The trim removed 1 base at V and 5 bases at J, leaving 10 bases unmatched. CDR1 and CDR2 from the germline V gene are MDHEN and SYDVKM. This CDR3 comprises 16 residues. CDR3 amino acids: CASSLSSPGQLYGYTF. CDR3 DNA sequence: TGTGCCAGCAGTTTATCCTCCCCGGGACAGCTGTATGGCTACACCTTC.

The chain carries TRBV5-6 and TRBJ1-2; 7 positions match TRBD1. From germline, CDR1 is SGHDT and CDR2 YYEEEE. This CDR3 is 12 amino acids long. The ends lost 2 bases at V and 8 bases at J; junction bases unmatched: 3. CDR3: CASSFTGEGYTF. The CDR3 coding sequence is TGTGCCAGCAGCTTCACAGGGGAGGGCTACACCTTC.

J is TRBJ1-3 and V is TRBV7-2; 7 positions agree with TRBD1. The CDR3 consists of 14 residues. The junction had 4 bases not matched to a gene; V was cut back by 3 bases and J by 5 bases. Germline CDR1 and CDR2: SGHTA and FQGNSA. CDR3 region: CASSFGQERNTIYF. The DNA of the CDR3 is TGTGCCAGCAGCTTTGGACAGGAACGAAACACCATATATTTT. The full variable domain, in which reference TRBV7-2 and TRBJ1-3 provide the parts outside the CDR3, is GAGVSQSPSNKVTEKGKDVELRCDPISGHTALYWYRQSLGQGLEFLIYFQGNSAPDKSGLPSDRFSAERTGGSVSTLTIQRTQQEDSAVYLCASSFGQERNTIYFGEGSWLTVV.

The V gene is TRBV4-2, the J gene TRBJ2-7; D not certain. The CDR3 covers 15 residues. Germline assignment: CDR1 LGHNA and CDR2 YNFKEQ. V was pared by 0 bases and J by 2 bases, with 11 bases between. CDR3 in amino acids: CASSQDLTMPYEQYF. The CDR3 region has the DNA TGTGCCAGCAGCCAAGATCTGACAATGCCCTACGAGCAGTACTTC.

CDR3 region: CAIPSGQGVISSTDTQYF. CDR3 nucleotides: TGTGCCATCCCCTCGGGACAGGGCGTAATATCTAGCACAGATACGCAGTATTTT. This chain uses TRBV7-9 with TRBJ2-3; the match to TRBD1 covers 9 bases. The trim removed 10 bases at V and 0 bases at J, leaving 17 bases unmatched. CDR3 length: 18 amino acids. In germline, CDR1 is SEHNR, CDR2 FQNEAQ (reference sequence).

The gene calls are TRBV5-5 and TRBJ2-5, with D possibly matching TRBD2 (5 bases). Trimming stripped 4 bases from V and 7 bases from J, with 17 bases between. The germline V gene encodes CDR1 SGHKS and CDR2 YYEKEE (reference sequence). CDR3 length: 14 amino acids. In DNA, the CDR3 is TGTGCCAGCAGCGGCGGGCCCTCGGGTCGGACCCAGTACTTC. Residues: CASSGGPSGRTQYF.

This clone was counted between two and nine times. The chain joins TRBV7-2 to TRBJ2-1; TRBD1 matches 8 bases. This CDR3 is 13 amino acids long. CDR1 SGHTA and CDR2 FQGNSA come from the germline V gene. V was pared by 4 bases and J by 5 bases, with 1 base of the junction left unmatched. CDR3 DNA: TGTGCCAGCAGCTCGGGACAGGACAATGAGCAGTTCTTC. It is translated as CASSSGQDNEQFF.

The J gene is TRBJ1-1, the V gene TRBV5-1; the D gene is possibly TRBD1 (6 bases). The germline V gene has CDR1 SGHRS and CDR2 YFSETQ. This CDR3 spans 16 amino acids. The germline V and J ends were trimmed by 2 bases and 4 bases, with 18 bases remaining between them. DNA of the CDR3: TGCGCCAGCAGCTTACAAACACAGGGAGGGGGCACTGAAGCTTTCTTT. Protein: CASSLQTQGGGTEAFF.

The rearrangement uses TRBV11-3 and TRBJ2-7; no reliable D call. Germline V CDR1 and CDR2: SGHNT, YENEEA. V was cut by 4 bases and J by 7 bases, with 8 bases left in between. The CDR3 is 11 residues long. CDR3 bases: TGTGCCAGCAGCTCCGAGGTGGAGCAGTACTTC. Its translation is CASSSEVEQYF.

This rearrangement joins TRBV7-3 to TRBJ2-5, with D perhaps matching TRBD1 or TRBD2 (5 bases each). V lost 2 bases, J lost 2 bases, and 9 bases lay in between. Germline V lookup: CDR1 SGHTA, CDR2 FQGTGA. The CDR3 has 14 amino acids. The CDR3 nucleotides are TGTGCCAGCAGCTTATTTGGGGGACAAGAGACCCAGTACTTC. Protein sequence: CASSLFGGQETQYF. The whole variable domain, filled in from reference TRBV7-3 and TRBJ2-5, reads GAGVSQTPSNKVTEKGKYVELRCDPISGHTALYWYRQSLGQGPEFLIYFQGTGAADDSGLPNDRFFAVRPEGSVSTLKIQRTERGDSAVYLCASSLFGGQETQYFGPGTRLLVL.

The V gene is TRBV15, the J gene TRBJ1-4; D might be TRBD1 (6 bases). The CDR3 runs 16 residues. The V and J ends lost 2 bases and 3 bases respectively, with 13 bases between them. Looked up from germline, CDR1 is LNHNV and CDR2 is YYDKDF (reference sequence). In DNA form, the CDR3 reads TGTGCCACCAGCAGACCCAAGACAGGATCTAATGAAAAACTGTTTTTT. This gives the protein CATSRPKTGSNEKLFF.

The chain employs TRBV10-3 and TRBJ2-7; TRBD2 is a possible D gene (5 bases). The CDR3 has 14 residues. CDR1 and CDR2 from the germline V gene are ENHRY and SYGVKD. The V end was cut by 6 bases, the J end by 7 bases, with 19 bases between. The CDR3 loop is CAIRSTEGGWEQYF. The CDR3 coding sequence is TGTGCCATCAGGTCGACCGAAGGAGGTTGGGAGCAGTACTTC.